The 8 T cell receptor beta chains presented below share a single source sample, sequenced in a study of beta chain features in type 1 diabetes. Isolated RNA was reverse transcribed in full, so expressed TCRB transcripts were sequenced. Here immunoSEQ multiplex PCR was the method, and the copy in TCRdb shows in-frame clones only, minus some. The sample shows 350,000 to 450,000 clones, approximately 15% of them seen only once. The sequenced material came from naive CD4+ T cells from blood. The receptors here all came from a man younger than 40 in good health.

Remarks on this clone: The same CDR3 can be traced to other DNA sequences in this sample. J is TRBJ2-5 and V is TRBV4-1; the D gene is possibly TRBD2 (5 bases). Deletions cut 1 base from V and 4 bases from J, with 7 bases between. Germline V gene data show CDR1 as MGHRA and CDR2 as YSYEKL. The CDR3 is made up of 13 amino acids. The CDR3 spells CASSQGGRETQYF. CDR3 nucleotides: TGCGCCAGCAGCCAAGGAGGGAGAGAGACCCAGTACTTC.

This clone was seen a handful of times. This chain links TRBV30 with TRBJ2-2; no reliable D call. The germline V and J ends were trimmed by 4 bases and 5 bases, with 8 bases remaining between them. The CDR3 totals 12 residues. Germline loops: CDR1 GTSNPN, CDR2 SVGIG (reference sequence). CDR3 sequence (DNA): TGTGCCTGGATACGGCAGACCGGGGAGCTGTTTTTT. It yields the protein CAWIRQTGELFF.

CDR3 amino acids: CSVAGGLNEQFF. Here the CDR3 DNA reads TGCAGCGTCGCGGGAGGGCTAAATGAGCAGTTCTTC. This sequence joins TRBV29-1 and TRBJ2-1; the match to TRBD2 covers 9 bases. V lost 6 bases and J lost 7; bases outside the gene matches: 4. This CDR3 comprises 12 residues. Germline V lookup: CDR1 SQVTM, CDR2 ANQGSEA.

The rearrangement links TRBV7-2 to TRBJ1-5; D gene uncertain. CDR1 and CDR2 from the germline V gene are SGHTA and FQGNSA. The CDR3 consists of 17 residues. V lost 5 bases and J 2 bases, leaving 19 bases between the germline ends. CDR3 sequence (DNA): TGTGCCAGCAGCCTCGAAGGGAGCTGGTATCGCAATCAGCCCCAGCATTTT. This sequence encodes CASSLEGSWYRNQPQHF.

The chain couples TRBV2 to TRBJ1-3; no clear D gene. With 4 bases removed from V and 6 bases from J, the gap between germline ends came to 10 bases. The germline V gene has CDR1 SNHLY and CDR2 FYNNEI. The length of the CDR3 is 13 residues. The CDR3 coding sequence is TGTGCCAGCAGTGTGAAGTTGGAAAACACCATATATTTT. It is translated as CASSVKLENTIYF.

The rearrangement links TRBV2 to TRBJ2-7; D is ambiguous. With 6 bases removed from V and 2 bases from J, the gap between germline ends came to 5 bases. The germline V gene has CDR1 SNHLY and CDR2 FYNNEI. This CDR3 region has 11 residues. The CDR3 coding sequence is TGTGCCAGCAGGAGAACCTACGAGCAGTACTTC. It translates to CASRRTYEQYF.

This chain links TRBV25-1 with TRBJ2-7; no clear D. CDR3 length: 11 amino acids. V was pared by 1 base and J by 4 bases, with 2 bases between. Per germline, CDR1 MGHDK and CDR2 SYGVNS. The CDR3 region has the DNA TGTGCCAGCAGTGAATTTTACGAGCAGTACTTC. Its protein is CASSEFYEQYF.

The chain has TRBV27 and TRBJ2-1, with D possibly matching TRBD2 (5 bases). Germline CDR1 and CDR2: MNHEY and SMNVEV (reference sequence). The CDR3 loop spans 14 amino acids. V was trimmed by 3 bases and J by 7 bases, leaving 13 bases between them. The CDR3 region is CASSFEGLRNEQFF. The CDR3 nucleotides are TGTGCCAGCAGTTTTGAGGGATTGAGGAATGAGCAGTTCTTC.